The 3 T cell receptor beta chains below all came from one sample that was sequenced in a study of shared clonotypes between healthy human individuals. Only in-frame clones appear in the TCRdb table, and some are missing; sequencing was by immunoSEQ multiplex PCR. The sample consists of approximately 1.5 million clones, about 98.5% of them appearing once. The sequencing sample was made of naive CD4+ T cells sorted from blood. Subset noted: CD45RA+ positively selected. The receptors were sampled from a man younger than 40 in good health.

CDR3 coding DNA: TGTGCCAGTAGTAAACAGATCTCCTACGAGCAGTACTTC. Protein: CASSKQISYEQYF. This chain connects TRBV19 to TRBJ2-7; unclear D gene. The CDR3 loop spans 13 amino acids. The germline V and J ends were trimmed by 4 bases and 0 bases, with 7 bases remaining between them. Germline CDR1 and CDR2: LNHDA and SQIVND (reference sequence).

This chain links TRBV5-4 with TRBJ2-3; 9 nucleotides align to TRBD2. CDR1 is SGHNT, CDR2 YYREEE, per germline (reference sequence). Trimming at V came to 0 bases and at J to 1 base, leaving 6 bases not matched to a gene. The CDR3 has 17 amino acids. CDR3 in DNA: TGTGCCAGCAGCTTGGTGGCGGGAGGGCCCCGCACAGATACGCAGTATTTT. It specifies CASSLVAGGPRTDTQYF.

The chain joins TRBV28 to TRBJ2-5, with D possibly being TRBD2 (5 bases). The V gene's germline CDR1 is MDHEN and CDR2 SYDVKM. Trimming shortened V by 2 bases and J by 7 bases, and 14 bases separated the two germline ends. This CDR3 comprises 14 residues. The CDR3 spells CASSLVGRRGTQYF. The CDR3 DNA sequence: TGTGCCAGCAGTTTAGTCGGCCGTCGGGGGACCCAGTACTTC.